This T cell receptor (beta chain) comes out of a study of control samples from healthy donors and cancer patients. Libraries were prepared by immunoSEQ multiplex PCR; TCRdb keeps only in-frame clonotypes and omits some of them. Of some 120,000 clones listed, 80% to 95% are singletons. The sequencing sample was made of blood. This receptor was obtained from a man younger than 35 in good health.

CDR3 DNA sequence: TGTGCCAGCATGGACTCCGGGACAGGGGCCCCACCAAATTATGGCTACACCTTC. This sequence encodes CASMDSGTGAPPNYGYTF. This sequence joins TRBV2 and TRBJ1-2, with 10 bases fitting TRBD1. V lost 7 bases, J lost 5 bases, and 19 bases stayed unmatched. The CDR3 is 18 amino acids. Per germline, CDR1 SNHLY and CDR2 FYNNEI.